The 8 T cell receptor beta chains reported below all come from one sample, sequenced in a study of T cell repertoires in cytomegalovirus infection. TCRdb reprocessed the reads with MiXCR, giving one entry per CDR3 protein. The sample consists of hundreds of thousands of distinct CDR3 sequences, 8% to 10% of them appearing once. Sequencing input: PBMCs. Every receptor here comes from a human donor in good health (CMV status not recorded). Some clones in this sample may be carry-over from other donors' samples.

The table lists this clonotype with many counts. The V gene is TRBV7-8, the J gene TRBJ2-7; D might be TRBD1 or TRBD2, each matching 6 bases. Per the germline V gene, CDR1 is SGHVS and CDR2 is FQNEAQ. The CDR3 spans 15 residues. V lost 2 bases and J 0 bases, leaving 11 bases between the germline ends. The CDR3 region has the DNA TGTGCCAGCAGCTTAAGGGGGGCTACCTCCTACGAGCAGTACTTC. Its protein product is CASSLRGATSYEQYF.

About this clonotype: A read error may be the cause here, since a much bigger clone is one base away. The chain is built from TRBV6-5 and TRBJ2-3; 11 nucleotides align to TRBD2. Looked up from germline, CDR1 is MNHEY and CDR2 is SVGAGI. The CDR3 contains 15 residues. CDR3 region: CASSYLAGGTDMQYF. The DNA of the CDR3 is TGTGCCAGCAGTTACCTAGCGGGAGGCACAGATATGCAGTATTTT.

This clonotype occurred a few times. The chain joins TRBV20-1 to TRBJ2-3; 13 bases are a match to TRBD2. Germline V gene lookup returns CDR1 DFQATT and CDR2 SNEGSKA (reference sequence). The CDR3 spans 16 residues. V shed 5 bases and J 0 bases; nucleotides not matched to a gene: 5. Here the CDR3 DNA reads TGCAGTGCTGGGACTAGCGGGGCCGCAAGCACAGATACGCAGTATTTT. It is translated as CSAGTSGAASTDTQYF.

CDR3 bases: TGTGCCAGCAGACCAGGGGGCGGAAACACCATATATTTT. Translating gives CASRPGGGNTIYF. V gene TRBV6-6 combines with J gene TRBJ1-3; 8 bases are shared with TRBD1. Germline V gives CDR1 MNHNY, CDR2 SVGAGI (reference sequence). The trim removed 6 bases at V and 4 bases at J, leaving 2 bases unmatched. The CDR3 contains 13 residues.

This clonotype appeared a few times. The rearrangement links TRBV12-3 or TRBV12-4 to TRBJ1-1; 8 bases are a match to TRBD1. This CDR3 contains 18 residues. With 5 bases clipped from V and 0 bases from J, the junction kept 14 bases outside the gene matches. The DNA for the CDR3 is TGTGCCAGCAGTCCGCTACAACCCGGGACAGGTTTGAACACTGAAGCTTTCTTT. Protein: CASSPLQPGTGLNTEAFF.

This clonotype was found many times. The chain is built from TRBV4-3 and TRBJ2-5; D may be TRBD1 (6 bases). Germline V gene lookup returns CDR1 LGHNA and CDR2 YSLEER. CDR3 size: 15 residues. The V end lost 0 bases, the J end lost 5 bases, and 13 bases lay between the germline ends. The chain's CDR3 is CASSQEGRGRETQYF. As DNA, the CDR3 is TGCGCCAGCAGCCAAGAAGGCAGGGGAAGGGAGACCCAGTACTTC.

The chain couples TRBV15 to TRBJ1-1; no reliable D call. Trimming shortened V by 0 bases and J by 0 bases, and 5 bases separated the two germline ends. The CDR3 is made up of 14 amino acids. Germline V gives CDR1 LNHNV, CDR2 YYDKDF (reference sequence). DNA for the CDR3: TGTGCCACCAGCAGAGACCAGTTGAACACTGAAGCTTTCTTT. It yields the protein CATSRDQLNTEAFF.

This clonotype was found many times. The chain links TRBV7-2 to TRBJ1-4; no definite D call. The ends were cut back, 1 base at V and 2 bases at J, with 11 bases in the middle. In germline, CDR1 is SGHTA, CDR2 FQGNSA. CDR3 length equals 16 residues. The CDR3 spells CASSLGSPWTNEKLFF. The CDR3 region has the DNA TGTGCCAGCAGCTTAGGCAGCCCTTGGACTAATGAAAAACTGTTTTTT.